This entry is about one T cell receptor beta chain. Its antigen is still unknown. These data come from a study of shared clonotypes between healthy human individuals. The CDR3 contains 15 residues. V was cut by 3 bases and J by 7 bases, with 19 bases left in between. Germline-derived CDR1 and CDR2 are SGHRS and YFSETQ. CD8 cells classed as naive were CD45RO-negative and positively selected for CCR7, excluding terminally differentiated effector memory CD45RA+ cells. Findings and caveats of the study: A handful of donors showed sharing of 4.5% to 5% of naive CD4 clonotypes. Naive subsets generally exceeded memory subsets in estimated richness. Some clonotypes were shared by all four sorted-subset donors, while others were not shared. The non-shared ones had lower generation probabilities than the shared ones.

In the sorted-subset replicate PCRs, 200 ng DNA, 25,000 to 35,000 T cell genomes, was used. Generated by immunoSEQ multiplex PCR, the TCRdb table keeps only in-frame clones and is missing some. There are around 2,100,000 clones in the sample; roughly 94% occur only once, and more than 0.95% lies in the top ten. The material sequenced was naive CD8+ T cells sorted from blood. The clonotype comes from a man aged 18-30 years in good health. The chain recombines TRBV5-1 with TRBJ2-5, with D tentatively TRBD2 (6 bases). CDR3 residues: CASSYDAALGGTQYF. The DNA of the CDR3 is TGCGCCAGCAGCTACGACGCGGCTCTCGGGGGGACCCAGTACTTC.